This T cell receptor beta chain appears in the sequencing data of a study of T cell clusters in autoimmune cytopenias. Each sample's input was 250 ng genomic DNA, some 38,000 genome equivalents. One tube held mixed TRB-A and TRB-B primer pools for touch-down PCR. For each CDR3 protein, TCRdb gives one entry from its re-call of the multiplex PCR reads, without DNA. The sample table sets out 6,500 to 10,000 distinct CDR3 sequences. This clonotype ranks as medium-sized in terms of frequency. Germline assignment: CDR1 MNHEY and CDR2 SVGEGT. The CDR3 has 11 amino acids. This chain joins TRBV6-2 or TRBV6-3 and TRBJ2-5. This TCR was recovered from a human donor with an autoimmune cytopenia or autoimmune hepatitis (not recorded which). Material for sequencing was peripheral blood. The CDR3 loop is CASSPQETQYF.